The 7 T cell receptor beta chains given below trace back to one sample, sequenced in a study of T-cell memory formation after mild COVID-19. Each CDR3 protein is one row after TCRdb ran MiXCR on the 5' RACE reads. This sample yields approximately 580,000 distinct CDR3 sequences, of which roughly 22% are seen a single time; under 15% belongs to the top ten. What was sequenced was PBMCs or a T cell subset sorted from them (not recorded which). These receptors originate from an adult woman who had mild COVID-19 (a few samples of this study predate the infection). Cell type and time point are not known.

In this sample, this clonotype turned up a few times. The chain recombines TRBV7-2 with TRBJ1-2; 8 positions agree with TRBD1. CDR1 SGHTA and CDR2 FQGNSA come from the germline V gene. The CDR3 sequence is 15 residues long. V lost 5 bases to trimming and J lost 1 base; unmatched junction nucleotides: 6. In DNA, the CDR3 is TGTGCCAGCAGCGCCGGACAGGGCAATAACTATGGCTACACCTTC. Its protein product is CASSAGQGNNYGYTF. Full variable domain (remainder filled in from reference TRBV7-2 and TRBJ1-2): GAGVSQSPSNKVTEKGKDVELRCDPISGHTALYWYRQSLGQGLEFLIYFQGNSAPDKSGLPSDRFSAERTGGSVSTLTIQRTQQEDSAVYLCASSAGQGNNYGYTFGSGTRLTVV.

The genes are TRBV30 and TRBJ1-3; no clear D gene. This CDR3 comprises 15 residues. V gave up 2 bases and J gave up 0 bases, with 11 bases separating them. The germline gives CDR1 GTSNPN, CDR2 SVGIG (reference sequence). This chain's CDR3 is CAWSSVLYSGNTIYF. The CDR3 DNA reads as TGTGCCTGGAGTTCGGTCCTCTACTCTGGAAACACCATATATTTT.

This rearrangement joins TRBV24-1 to TRBJ2-5; D might be TRBD1 or TRBD2, each matching 5 bases. The CDR3 has 15 amino acids. V dropped 5 bases and J dropped 5 bases, with 17 bases sitting between them. Germline CDR1 and CDR2: KGHDR and SFDVKD. The CDR3 nucleotides read TGTGCCACCAGTGCCCCGAGAGGGAAGGGGGAGACCCAGTACTTC. Residues: CATSAPRGKGETQYF.

The chain is built from TRBV12-3 or TRBV12-4 and TRBJ1-1, with D possibly TRBD1 on 5 matching bases. The CDR3 loop spans 15 amino acids. Trimming took 3 bases from V and 0 from J, leaving 11 bases between them. The CDR3 nucleotides read TGTGCCAGCAGTTTGGGGGAACTCATGAACACTGAAGCTTTCTTT. Its translation: CASSLGELMNTEAFF.

This rearrangement joins TRBV15 to TRBJ2-7; perhaps TRBD2 as D (5 bases). The CDR3 is 14 residues long. Germline CDR1 and CDR2: LNHNV and YYDKDF (reference sequence). Between the trimmed V and J ends, which lost 0 bases and 0 bases, there was a span of 6 bases. The CDR3 DNA reads TGTGCCACCAGCAGAGACCTAGCCTCCTACGAGCAGTACTTC. Translated: CATSRDLASYEQYF.

This chain links TRBV3-1 with TRBJ2-2; 13 bases line up with TRBD2. J lost 6 bases, V lost 4 bases, and 5 bases had no gene match. This CDR3 spans 16 amino acids. CDR1 and CDR2 from the germline V gene are LGHDT and YNNKEL (reference sequence). Here the CDR3 DNA reads TGTGCCAGCAGCCTAGGACTAGCGGGAGTCGCCGGGGAGCTGTTTTTT. This gives the protein CASSLGLAGVAGELFF. Full variable domain (rest looked up from reference TRBV3-1 and TRBJ2-2): DTAVSQTPKYLVTQMGNDKSIKCEQNLGHDTMYWYKQDSKKFLKIMFSYNNKELIINETVPNRFSPKSPDKAHLNLHINSLELGDSAVYFCASSLGLAGVAGELFFGEGSRLTVL.

The chain couples TRBV2 to TRBJ1-5, with 7 bases that match TRBD1. After removal of 3 bases from V and 6 bases from J, the junction contained 2 bases not matched to a gene. Germline V gene lookup returns CDR1 SNHLY and CDR2 FYNNEI. The CDR3 length is 13 residues. The CDR3 loop is CASSDEGAQPQHF. CDR3 coding DNA: TGTGCCAGCAGTGACGAGGGGGCTCAGCCCCAGCATTTT. The variable domain in full, with the rest retrieved from reference TRBV2 and TRBJ1-5, is EPEVTQTPSHQVTQMGQEVILRCVPISNHLYFYWYRQILGQKVEFLVSFYNNEISEKSEIFDDQFSVERPDGSNFTLKIRSTKLEDSAMYFCASSDEGAQPQHFGDGTRLSIL.